This T cell receptor beta chain was identified during a study of blood T cell repertoires in COVID-19. Study as a whole: Whether acute or convalescent, the COVID-19 samples came from the United States, Italy and Spain. T cells, B-cell-depleted T cells, or PBMCs provided the cDNA or gDNA that served as material.

Per the original methods: Amplifying reference gene primers gave estimates of nucleated cell counts. The protocol was immunoSEQ multiplex PCR, while the TCRdb copy is restricted to in-frame clones and leaves out a portion. V, J and clone size reflect that table, while D and trimming were determined from the DNA. Of some 150,000 clones detected, roughly 88% appear once; the ten largest clones hold 1.5% to 1.9%. The CDR3 loop spans 14 amino acids. With 2 bases clipped from V and 4 bases from J, the junction kept 3 bases outside the gene matches. Germline V gene data show CDR1 as MNHEY and CDR2 as SVGAGI.

The gene calls are TRBV6-5 and TRBJ1-2; 8 nucleotides line up with TRBD1. This receptor was identified in a woman aged 60-75 years with acute or convalescent COVID-19. Specimen: peripheral blood. The CDR3, as DNA: TGTGCCAGCAGTTACGGGGACAGGAGCTATGGCTACACCTTC. Protein: CASSYGDRSYGYTF.